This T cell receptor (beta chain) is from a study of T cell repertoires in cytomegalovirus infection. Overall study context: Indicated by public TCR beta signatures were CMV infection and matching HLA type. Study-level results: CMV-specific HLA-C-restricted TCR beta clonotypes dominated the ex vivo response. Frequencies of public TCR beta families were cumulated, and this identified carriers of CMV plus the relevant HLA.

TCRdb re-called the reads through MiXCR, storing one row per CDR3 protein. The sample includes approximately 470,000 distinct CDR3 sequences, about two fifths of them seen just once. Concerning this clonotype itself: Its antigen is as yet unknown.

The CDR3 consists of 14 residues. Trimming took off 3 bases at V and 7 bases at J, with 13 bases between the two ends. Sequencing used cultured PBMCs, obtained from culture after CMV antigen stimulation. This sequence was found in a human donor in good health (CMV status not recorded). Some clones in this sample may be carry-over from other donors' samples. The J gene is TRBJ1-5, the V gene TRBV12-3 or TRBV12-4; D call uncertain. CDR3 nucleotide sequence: TGTGCCAGCAGTTTTCTGACCGCGGGGCAGCCCCAGCATTTT. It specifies CASSFLTAGQPQHF.